The 23 T cell receptor beta chains below all came from one sample that was sequenced in a study of cytomegalovirus exposure and HLA in healthy donors. With 60 Vbeta and 13 Jbeta primers, the PCR was carried out. Measured with immunoSEQ multiplex PCR; TCRdb has only the in-frame clones, and not every one. Among around 180,000 clones listed, 85% were seen once. What was sequenced was PBMCs. These receptors were obtained from a boy younger than 10 in good health and CMV-seronegative.

The CDR3 DNA sequence: TGTGCCAGCAGTTCCCGCGGGGGACTGTCCTACAATGAGCAGTTCTTC. Its protein is CASSSRGGLSYNEQFF. V gene TRBV6-5 combines with J gene TRBJ2-1; 7 bases align to TRBD2. CDR1 and CDR2 from the germline V gene are MNHEY and SVGAGI. The CDR3 extends over 16 amino acids. V gave up 4 bases and J gave up 1 base; unmatched junction bases: 7.

The chain is built from TRBV27 and TRBJ2-3; D remains unclear. The ends were cut back, 5 bases at V and 2 bases at J, with 8 bases in the middle. CDR3 length: 13 amino acids. Germline V gene data show CDR1 as MNHEY and CDR2 as SMNVEV (reference sequence). The CDR3 reads CASSPRNTDTQYF. The CDR3 nucleotides are TGTGCCAGCAGTCCTAGGAACACAGATACGCAGTATTTT.

In DNA, the CDR3 is TGTGCCAGCGGGGGGGCGGCTGGGGCCAACGTCCTGACTTTC. Its translation is CASGGAAGANVLTF. This chain joins TRBV2 and TRBJ2-6, with a weak D call TRBD2 (7 bases). Germline assignment: CDR1 SNHLY and CDR2 FYNNEI. CDR3 length equals 14 residues. With 8 bases removed from V and 2 bases from J, the gap between germline ends came to 10 bases.

The rearrangement joins TRBV9 to TRBJ2-1, with D perhaps TRBD1 (6 bases). Trimming cost V 0 bases and J 9 bases, with 13 bases left between them. Germline V gene lookup returns CDR1 SGDLS and CDR2 YYNGEE. This CDR3 is built from 14 residues. DNA of the CDR3: TGTGCCAGCAGCGTAGTGTCAGGGGCGGGTGAGCAGTTCTTC. This codes for CASSVVSGAGEQFF.

The rearrangement links TRBV19 to TRBJ1-5, with 10 bases that match TRBD1. V lost 7 bases and J lost 7; bases outside the gene matches: 13. Germline V gives CDR1 LNHDA, CDR2 SQIVND (reference sequence). The CDR3 has 16 residues. Here the CDR3 DNA reads TGTGCCAGTAAGGCAAGGGACAGGGGTGAGGGGCAGCCCCAGCATTTT. Translation: CASKARDRGEGQPQHF.

V usage is TRBV5-1 and J usage is TRBJ2-3; TRBD1 matches 8 bases. Looked up from germline, CDR1 is SGHRS and CDR2 is YFSETQ. This CDR3 contains 14 residues. J gave up 6 bases and V 5 bases, and 8 bases lay outside the gene matches. The CDR3 is CASRTGAMMDTQYF. The CDR3 DNA follows: TGCGCCAGCAGGACAGGGGCCATGATGGATACGCAGTATTTT.

The chain couples TRBV20-1 to TRBJ2-1; no definite D call. There are 10 residues in the CDR3. V was trimmed by 8 bases and J by 3 bases, leaving 5 bases between them. Germline CDR1 reads DFQATT; CDR2 reads SNEGSKA (reference sequence). CDR3 protein: CSLNYNEQFF. CDR3 in DNA: TGCAGTTTAAACTACAATGAGCAGTTCTTC.

This clone was seen only a few times. CDR3 nucleotide sequence: TGTGCCAGCACCCTAGAGCCTGAAGCTTTCTTT. Residues: CASTLEPEAFF. This chain uses TRBV21-1 with TRBJ1-1. TRBV21-1 is marked as a pseudogene. CDR3 size: 11 residues.

The CDR3: CATSRDSGTSLYEQYF. For the CDR3, the DNA is TGTGCCACCAGCAGAGATTCTGGGACTAGTCTTTACGAGCAGTACTTC. V gene TRBV15 combines with J gene TRBJ2-7; TRBD2 agrees at 8 bases. The ends lost 0 bases at V and 4 bases at J; junction bases unmatched: 8. CDR3 length: 16 residues. Germline V gene sequence: CDR1 LNHNV, CDR2 YYDKDF (reference sequence).

The chain is built from TRBV6-1 and TRBJ2-3; the match to TRBD2 covers 9 bases. CDR1 MNHNS and CDR2 SASEGT come from the germline V gene. V shed 4 bases, J shed 2 bases, and the junction held 13 bases outside the gene matches. The length of the CDR3 is 18 residues. CDR3 coding DNA: TGTGCCAGCAGTGGCGGGACTAGCTCTACCCCAAACACAGATACGCAGTATTTT. Its protein is CASSGGTSSTPNTDTQYF.

The chain combines TRBV28 with TRBJ2-4; weak D call: TRBD1 (6 bases). CDR1 and CDR2 (germline): MDHEN, SYDVKM. The length of the CDR3 is 16 residues. V lost 5 bases to trimming and J lost 3 bases, with 17 bases between them. The CDR3 nucleotides are TGTGCCAGCAGTCCCCGGACCAGGGGTGACAAAAACATTCAGTACTTC. Translation gives CASSPRTRGDKNIQYF.

As DNA, the CDR3 is TGTGCCAGTAGCCTCGGACAGGGAAGCAATCAGCCCCAGCATTTT. Translation gives CASSLGQGSNQPQHF. The rearrangement links TRBV19 to TRBJ1-5, with TRBD1 identical over 8 bases. The CDR3 contains 15 residues. The V and J ends lost 6 bases and 1 base, in that order; junction bases with no gene match: 5. Looked up from germline, CDR1 is LNHDA and CDR2 is SQIVND (reference sequence).

CDR3 nucleotides: TGTGCCAGCAGCGGGACAGGGGCCAGGGAGACCCAGTACTTC. Its protein product is CASSGTGARETQYF. V is TRBV6-1 and J is TRBJ2-5, with 10 bases matching TRBD1. V was clipped by 6 bases and J by 5 bases; unmatched bases: 6. CDR3 length: 14 amino acids. Germline V gene data show CDR1 as MNHNS and CDR2 as SASEGT.

The V call is TRBV18, the J call TRBJ2-5; possibly TRBD2 for D (7 bases). Between the trimmed V and J ends, which lost 6 bases and 5 bases, there was a span of 10 bases. CDR3 length equals 12 residues. Germline CDR1 KGHSH, CDR2 LQKENI. CDR3 DNA sequence: TGTGCCAGCTCCTCGGGGGGCGAGACCCAGTACTTC. This gives the protein CASSSGGETQYF.

Note on this clone: Other DNA sequences within the sample encode an identical CDR3. V is TRBV5-1 and J is TRBJ2-3; 10 bases match TRBD2. V lost 5 bases, J lost 1 base, and 1 base stayed unmatched. Looked up from germline, CDR1 is SGHRS and CDR2 is YFSETQ. There are 14 residues in the CDR3. The CDR3 loop is CASRLAGGTDTQYF. The CDR3 bases are TGCGCCAGCAGGCTAGCGGGGGGCACAGATACGCAGTATTTT.

DNA for the CDR3: TGTGCCACCAGCAGTCAGCCTTGGGGGGCAGATACGCAGTATTTT. This encodes CATSSQPWGADTQYF. V is TRBV15 and J is TRBJ2-3, with a possible D match to TRBD2 (6 bases). Trimming left V 3 bases short and J 4 bases short, with 14 bases between. The CDR3 is made up of 15 amino acids. The germline V gene encodes CDR1 LNHNV and CDR2 YYDKDF (reference sequence).

The V call is TRBV11-2, the J call TRBJ2-2; 7 nucleotides match TRBD2. Germline V CDR1 and CDR2: SGHAT, FQNNGV. The V segment lost 7 bases and the J segment 6 bases; nucleotides outside the gene matches: 8. The CDR3 length is 14 residues. The CDR3 coding sequence is TGTGCCAGCAACGAGGGAGGGGACGCCGGGGAGCTGTTTTTT. Its translation is CASNEGGDAGELFF.

This chain links TRBV6-1 with TRBJ1-5; weak D call: TRBD1 (5 bases). Germline V gene lookup returns CDR1 MNHNS and CDR2 SASEGT. The CDR3 has 15 amino acids. V was clipped by 5 bases and J by 6 bases, with 17 bases between them. CDR3 region: CASSPPGGVTQPQHF. CDR3 in DNA: TGTGCCAGCAGTCCTCCCGGGGGAGTAACTCAGCCCCAGCATTTT.

V is TRBV28 and J is TRBJ2-1; 8 bases align to TRBD2. J lost 3 bases, V lost 5 bases, and 6 bases had no gene match. Per germline, CDR1 MDHEN and CDR2 SYDVKM. The CDR3 runs to 15 residues. CDR3 amino acids: CASSGSGRFYNEQFF. The CDR3 DNA is TGTGCCAGCAGTGGGAGCGGGAGATTCTACAATGAGCAGTTCTTC.

This chain joins TRBV6-5 and TRBJ2-4; D might be TRBD2 (6 bases). The CDR3 is made up of 13 amino acids. The V and J ends lost 4 bases and 10 bases respectively, with 14 bases between them. The V gene's germline CDR1 is MNHEY and CDR2 SVGAGI. For the CDR3, the DNA is TGTGCCAGCAGTTTCCGGGACTCCGGAATTCAGTACTTC. Protein product: CASSFRDSGIQYF.

V is TRBV5-4 and J is TRBJ2-1, with TRBD2 identical over 7 bases. Losses at the gene ends were 3 bases for V and 0 bases for J; bases not matched to a gene: 3. The germline V gene encodes CDR1 SGHNT and CDR2 YYREEE (reference sequence). The CDR3 has 15 amino acids. The CDR3 protein is CASSSGRDSYNEQFF. The CDR3 bases are TGTGCCAGCAGCTCGGGGAGGGACTCCTACAATGAGCAGTTCTTC.

V is TRBV19 and J is TRBJ1-1, with TRBD1 identical over 7 bases. With 0 bases clipped from V and 0 bases from J, the junction kept 7 bases outside the gene matches. Germline CDR1 LNHDA, CDR2 SQIVND (reference sequence). The CDR3 consists of 17 residues. The CDR3, as DNA: TGTGCCAGTAGTATAGAAAGGGGGCCGTGGGTGAACACTGAAGCTTTCTTT. Amino acids: CASSIERGPWVNTEAFF. Drawing the rest from reference TRBV19 and TRBJ1-1, the complete variable domain is DGGITQSPKYLFRKEGQNVTLSCEQNLNHDAMYWYRQDPGQGLRLIYYSQIVNDFQKGDIAEGYSVSREKKESFPLTVTSAQKNPTAFYLCASSIERGPWVNTEAFFGQGTRLTVV.

V and J are TRBV2 and TRBJ1-4; D is possibly TRBD1 (5 bases). V was shortened by 5 bases and J by 0 bases, with 10 bases between the two germline ends. The CDR3 is 15 residues long. CDR1 SNHLY and CDR2 FYNNEI come from the germline V gene. The CDR3 DNA sequence: TGTGCCAGCAGTCGACAGAGAGCAACTAATGAAAAACTGTTTTTT. It specifies CASSRQRATNEKLFF.